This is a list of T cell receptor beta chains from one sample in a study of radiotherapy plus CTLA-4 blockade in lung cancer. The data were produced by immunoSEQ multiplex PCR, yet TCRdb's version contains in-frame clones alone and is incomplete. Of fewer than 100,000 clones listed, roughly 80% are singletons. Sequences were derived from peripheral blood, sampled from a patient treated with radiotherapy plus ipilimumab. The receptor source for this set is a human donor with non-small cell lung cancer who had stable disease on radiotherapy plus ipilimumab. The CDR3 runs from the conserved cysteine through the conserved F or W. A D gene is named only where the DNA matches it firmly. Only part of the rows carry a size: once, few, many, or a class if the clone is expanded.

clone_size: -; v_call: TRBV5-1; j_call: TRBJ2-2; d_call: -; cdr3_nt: TGCGCCAGCAGCCAGACTAGTAACACCGGGGAGCTGTTTTTT; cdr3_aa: CASSQTSNTGELFF
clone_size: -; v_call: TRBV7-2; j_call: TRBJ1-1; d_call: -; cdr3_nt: TGTGCCAGCAGCTTGGCAGGGATGAACACTGAAGCTTTCTTT; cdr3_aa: CASSLAGMNTEAFF
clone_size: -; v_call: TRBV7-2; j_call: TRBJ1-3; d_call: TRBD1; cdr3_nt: TGTGCCAGCAGCACCCGGACAGGGTGGGGAAACACCATATATTTT; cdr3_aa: CASSTRTGWGNTIYF
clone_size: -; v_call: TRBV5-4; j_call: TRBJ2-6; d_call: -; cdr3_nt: TGTGCCAGCAGCGGGGTTTTGGATGGGGCCAACGTCCTGACTTTC; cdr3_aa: CASSGVLDGANVLTF
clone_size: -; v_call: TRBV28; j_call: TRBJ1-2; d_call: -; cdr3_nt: TGTGCCAGCATTAGTTTTGGCGGGGCCCTTAACTATGGCTACACCTTC; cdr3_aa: CASISFGGALNYGYTF
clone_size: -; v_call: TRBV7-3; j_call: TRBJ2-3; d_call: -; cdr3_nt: TGTGCCAGCAGCTTATCCCCCCGGGCCACTTCACCAGATACGCAGTATTTT; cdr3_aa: CASSLSPRATSPDTQYF
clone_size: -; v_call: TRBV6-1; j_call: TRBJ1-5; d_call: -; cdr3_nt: TGTGCCAGCAGTGGTACTCAGGGGAATCAGCCCCAGCATTTT; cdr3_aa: CASSGTQGNQPQHF
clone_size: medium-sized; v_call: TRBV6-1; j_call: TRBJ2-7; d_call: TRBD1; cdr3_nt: TGTGCCAGCAGCCGGGACAGGGCCTTCTACGAGCAGTACTTC; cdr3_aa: CASSRDRAFYEQYF
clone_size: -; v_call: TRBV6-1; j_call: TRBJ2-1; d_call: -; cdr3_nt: TGTGCCAGCAGTGAAACCCTTGGACTCGTGAGCTCCTACAATGAGCAGTTCTTC; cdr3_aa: CASSETLGLVSSYNEQFF
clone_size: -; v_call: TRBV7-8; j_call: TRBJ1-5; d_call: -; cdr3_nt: TGTGCCAGCAGCTTAGTGATAGGGGGGGGCTTTAGCAATCAGCCCCAGCATTTT; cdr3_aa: CASSLVIGGGFSNQPQHF
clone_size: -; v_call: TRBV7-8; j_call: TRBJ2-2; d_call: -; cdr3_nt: TGTGCCAGCAGCTTAGCGGGGGCTCCCGGGGAGCTGTTTTTT; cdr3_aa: CASSLAGAPGELFF
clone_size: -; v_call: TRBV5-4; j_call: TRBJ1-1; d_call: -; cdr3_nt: TGTGCCAGCAGCCCAGGCATGAACACTGAAGCTTTCTTT; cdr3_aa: CASSPGMNTEAFF
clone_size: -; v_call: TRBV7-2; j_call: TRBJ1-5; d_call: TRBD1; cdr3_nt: TGTGCCAGCAGCTCCCGGACAGGGCGTAGCAATCAGCCCCAGCATTTT; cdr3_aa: CASSSRTGRSNQPQHF
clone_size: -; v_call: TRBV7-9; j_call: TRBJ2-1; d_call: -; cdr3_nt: TGTGCCACGGAGGGGGGACCGCTCTCCTACAATGAGCAGTTCTTC; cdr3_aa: CATEGGPLSYNEQFF
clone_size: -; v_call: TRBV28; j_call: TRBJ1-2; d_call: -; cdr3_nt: TGTGCCAGCAGTTTGTCTGGGCCACCTAACTATGGCTACACCTTC; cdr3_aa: CASSLSGPPNYGYTF
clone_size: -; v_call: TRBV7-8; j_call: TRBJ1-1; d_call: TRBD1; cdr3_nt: TGTGCCAGCAACCCCAAGTCAGGGGGGGTCATGGCTGAAGCTTTCTTT; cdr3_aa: CASNPKSGGVMAEAFF
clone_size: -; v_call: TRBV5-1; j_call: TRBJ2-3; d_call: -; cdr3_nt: TGCGCCAGCAGCGTGGCACCGGGGGCAGATACGCAGTATTTT; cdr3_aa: CASSVAPGADTQYF
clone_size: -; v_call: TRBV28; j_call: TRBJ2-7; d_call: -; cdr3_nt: TGTGCCAGCAGTTTACCAGGTTTCTCCTACGAGCAGTACTTC; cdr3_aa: CASSLPGFSYEQYF
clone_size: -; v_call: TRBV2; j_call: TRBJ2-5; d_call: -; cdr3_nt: TGTGCCAGCAGTACACAGGGACAAGAGACCCAGTACTTC; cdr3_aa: CASSTQGQETQYF
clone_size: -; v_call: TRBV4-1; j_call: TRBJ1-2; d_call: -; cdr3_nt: TGCGCCAGCAGCCAGGGGGACGGCTACGGCTACACCTTC; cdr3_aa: CASSQGDGYGYTF
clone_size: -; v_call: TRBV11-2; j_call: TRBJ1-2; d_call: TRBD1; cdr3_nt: TGTGCCAGCAGCCTCGGGAGGGGGCACGAGCAATTCGATGGCTACACCTTC; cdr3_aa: CASSLGRGHEQFDGYTF
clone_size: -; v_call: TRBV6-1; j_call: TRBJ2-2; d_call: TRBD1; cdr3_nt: TGTGCCAGCAGTGAAGTCACCGGGACAGGGGTCACCGGGGAGCTGTTTTTT; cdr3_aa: CASSEVTGTGVTGELFF
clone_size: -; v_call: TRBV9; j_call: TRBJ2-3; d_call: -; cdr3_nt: TGTGCCAGCAGCGCCACAGGGTACTCTAGCACAGATACGCAGTATTTT; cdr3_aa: CASSATGYSSTDTQYF
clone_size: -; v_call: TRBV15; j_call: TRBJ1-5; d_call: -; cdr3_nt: TGTGCCACCAGCGGCCGGGGGAGGACGAGCAATCAGCCCCAGCATTTT; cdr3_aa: CATSGRGRTSNQPQHF
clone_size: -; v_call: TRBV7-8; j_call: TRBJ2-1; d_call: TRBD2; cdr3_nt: TGTGCCAGCAGCTTAGCGCTAGGACTAGTCAAGGCTGAGCAGTTCTTC; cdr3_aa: CASSLALGLVKAEQFF
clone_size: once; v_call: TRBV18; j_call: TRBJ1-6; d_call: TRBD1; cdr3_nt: TGTGCCAGCTCACCCCAGGGGGAGATAAATTCACCCCTCCACTTT; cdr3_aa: CASSPQGEINSPLHF
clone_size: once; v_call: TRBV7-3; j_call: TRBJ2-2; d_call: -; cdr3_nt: TGTGCCAGCAGCTTACCGACGGCGGGGAAGGGCGGGGAGCTGTTTTTT; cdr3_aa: CASSLPTAGKGGELFF
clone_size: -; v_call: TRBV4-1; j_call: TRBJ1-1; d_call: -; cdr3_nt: TGCGCCAGCAGCCAAGTCCGGACCACTGAAGCTTTCTTT; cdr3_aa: CASSQVRTTEAFF
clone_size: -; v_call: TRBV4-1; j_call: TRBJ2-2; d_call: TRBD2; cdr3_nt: TGCGCCAGCAGCCCCGGGACTAGTGTCACCGGGGAGCTGTTTTTT; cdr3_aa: CASSPGTSVTGELFF
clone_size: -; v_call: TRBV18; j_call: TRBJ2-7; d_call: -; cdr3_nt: TGTGCCAGCTCACCTACCGGCGTATCGGACGAGCAGTACTTC; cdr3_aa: CASSPTGVSDEQYF
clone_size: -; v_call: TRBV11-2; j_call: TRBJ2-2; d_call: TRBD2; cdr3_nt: TGTGCCAGCGGACATAGCGGGAGAAGGGCCGGGGAGCTGTTTTTT; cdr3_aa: CASGHSGRRAGELFF
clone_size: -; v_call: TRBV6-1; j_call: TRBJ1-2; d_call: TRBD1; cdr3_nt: TGTGCCAGCAGTGAAGCGAACAGGGGGGGCTATGGCTACACCTTC; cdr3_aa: CASSEANRGGYGYTF
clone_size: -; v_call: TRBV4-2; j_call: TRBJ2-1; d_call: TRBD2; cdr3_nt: TGTGCCAGCAGCCAAGTTCTGGGAGGGCCGGGCAATGAGCAGTTCTTC; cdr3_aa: CASSQVLGGPGNEQFF
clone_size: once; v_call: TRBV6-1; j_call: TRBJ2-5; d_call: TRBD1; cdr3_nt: TGTGCCAGCAGTGAATGGACCCCAACAGGGGAAGAGACCCAGTACTTC; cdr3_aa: CASSEWTPTGEETQYF
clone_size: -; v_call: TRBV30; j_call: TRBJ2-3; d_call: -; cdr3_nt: TGTGCCTGGAGTAACGGGGTAACAGATACGCAGTATTTT; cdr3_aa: CAWSNGVTDTQYF
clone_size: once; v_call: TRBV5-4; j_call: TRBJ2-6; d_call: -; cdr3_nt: TGTGCCAGCAGCACCGGACGCGACGGGGCCAACGTCCTGACTTTC; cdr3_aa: CASSTGRDGANVLTF
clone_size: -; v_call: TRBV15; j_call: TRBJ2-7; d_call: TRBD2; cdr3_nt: TGTGCCACCAGCCATCGGACTAGCGGTGGCCACGAGCAGTACTTC; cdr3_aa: CATSHRTSGGHEQYF
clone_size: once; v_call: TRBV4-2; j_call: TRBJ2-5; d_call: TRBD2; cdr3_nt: TGTGCCAGCAGCCAGGGGACTAGCGGGCTTGAGACCCAGTACTTC; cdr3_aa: CASSQGTSGLETQYF
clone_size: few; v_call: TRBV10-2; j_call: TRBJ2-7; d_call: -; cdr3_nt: TGCGCCAGCAGTGAGTCTCAGGGCTCCTACGAGCAGTACTTC; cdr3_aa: CASSESQGSYEQYF
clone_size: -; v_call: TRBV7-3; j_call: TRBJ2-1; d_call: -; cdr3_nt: TGTGCCAGCAGCGGGCGGCCGGGGAACAATGAGCAGTTCTTC; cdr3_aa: CASSGRPGNNEQFF
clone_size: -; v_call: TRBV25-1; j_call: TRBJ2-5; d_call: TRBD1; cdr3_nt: TGTGCCAGCAGTGAAAGGGACAGAGGTAAAGAGACCCAGTACTTC; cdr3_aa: CASSERDRGKETQYF
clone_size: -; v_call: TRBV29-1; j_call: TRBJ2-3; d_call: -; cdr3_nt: TGCAGCGTTGGGGCTAGTGGGAACACAGATACGCAGTATTTT; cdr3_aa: CSVGASGNTDTQYF
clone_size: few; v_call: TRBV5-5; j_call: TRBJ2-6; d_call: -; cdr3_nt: TGTGCCAGCAGCTTACTAGGGGCTGGGGCCAACGTCCTGACTTTC; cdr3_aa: CASSLLGAGANVLTF
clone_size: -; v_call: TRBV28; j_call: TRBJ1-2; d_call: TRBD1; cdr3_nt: TGTGCCAGCCAACGACAGGGGGCATATGGCTACACCTTC; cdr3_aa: CASQRQGAYGYTF
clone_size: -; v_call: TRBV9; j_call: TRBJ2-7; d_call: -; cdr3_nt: TGTGCCAGCAGCGTAGGTGGCAGGGGGGGCGAGCAGTACTTC; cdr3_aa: CASSVGGRGGEQYF
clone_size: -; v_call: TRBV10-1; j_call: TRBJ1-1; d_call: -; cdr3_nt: TGCGCCAGCAGTGATAGCCTGCGGGGTTATCATGAAGCTTTCTTT; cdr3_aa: CASSDSLRGYHEAFF
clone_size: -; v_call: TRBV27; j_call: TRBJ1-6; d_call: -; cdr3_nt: TGTGCCAGCAGAGGAGGCTCCTATAATTCACCCCTCCACTTT; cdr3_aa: CASRGGSYNSPLHF
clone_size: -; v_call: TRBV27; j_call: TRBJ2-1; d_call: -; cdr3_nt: TGTGCCAGCAGTTCCCGTCGACTAGGACCCCACCGTCGTGGGTTCTTC; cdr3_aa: CASSSRRLGPHRRGFF
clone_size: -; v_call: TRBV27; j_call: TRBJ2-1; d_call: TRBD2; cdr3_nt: TGTGCCAGCAGTTCGCACCTAGGGCGGGGGGGCCGCAATGAGCAGTTCTTC; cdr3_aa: CASSSHLGRGGRNEQFF
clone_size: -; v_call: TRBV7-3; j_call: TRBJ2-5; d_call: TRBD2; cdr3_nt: TGTGCCAGCAGCAAGACTAGCGGGAGAAAAGAGACCCAGTACTTC; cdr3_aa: CASSKTSGRKETQYF
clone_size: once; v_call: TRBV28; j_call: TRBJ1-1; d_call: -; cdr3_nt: TGTGCCAGCAGCCTTGTTGGGAACACTGAAGCTTTCTTT; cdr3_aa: CASSLVGNTEAFF
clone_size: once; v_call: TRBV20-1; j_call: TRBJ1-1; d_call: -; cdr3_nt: TGCAGTGCTCGGGTGAACACTGAAGCTTTCTTT; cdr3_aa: CSARVNTEAFF
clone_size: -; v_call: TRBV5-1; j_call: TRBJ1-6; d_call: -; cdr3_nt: TGCGCCAGCAGCTTGGAGGGGGGGGCTACCCCCTATAATTCACCCCTCCACTTT; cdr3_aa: CASSLEGGATPYNSPLHF